This TCR beta chain originates from a study of memory CD8 T cells in hepatitis C reinfection. This CDR3 has 14 amino acids. With 4 bases removed from V and 7 bases from J, the gap between germline ends came to 14 bases. From germline, CDR1 is GTSNPN and CDR2 SVGIG (reference sequence). The time point denotes: peak reinfection, 3 to 8 weeks after reinfection detection. Sorted cells were sequenced directly ex vivo without any in vitro expansion. Produced via immunoSEQ multiplex PCR; TCRdb's table is partial and in-frame only. Among 35,000 to 50,000 clones listed, roughly 88% were seen once. The TCR sequence derives from a man aged 18 to 30 with hepatitis C virus infection. Sequencing was performed on naive CD8+ T cells sorted from blood. V usage is TRBV30 and J usage is TRBJ1-6; D possibly corresponds to TRBD1 (5 bases). The CDR3 sequence is CAWTLTDGNSPLHF. The CDR3, as DNA: TGTGCCTGGACCCTGACAGACGGAAATTCACCCCTCCACTTT.